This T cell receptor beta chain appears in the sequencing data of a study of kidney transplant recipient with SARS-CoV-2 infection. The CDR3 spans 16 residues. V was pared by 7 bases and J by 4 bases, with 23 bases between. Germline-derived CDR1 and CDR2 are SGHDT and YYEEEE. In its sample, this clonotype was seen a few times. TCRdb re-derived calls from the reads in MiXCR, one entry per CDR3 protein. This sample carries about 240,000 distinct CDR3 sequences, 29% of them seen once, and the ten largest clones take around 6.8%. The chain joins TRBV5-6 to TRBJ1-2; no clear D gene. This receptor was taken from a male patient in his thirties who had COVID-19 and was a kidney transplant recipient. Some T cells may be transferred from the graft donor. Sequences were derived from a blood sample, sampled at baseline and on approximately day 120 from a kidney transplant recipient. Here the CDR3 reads CASHPRNSRKTYGYTF. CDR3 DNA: TGTGCCAGCCACCCACGCAATAGTCGAAAGACCTATGGCTACACCTTC.